One T cell receptor (beta chain) is described in this entry. Its antigen is unidentified. The PCR employed 60 Vbeta primers together with 13 Jbeta primers. Assay: immunoSEQ multiplex PCR; the TCRdb copy retains only in-frame clones and omits some. The sample table includes almost 35,000 clones. Trimming shortened V by 0 bases and J by 5 bases, and 13 bases separated the two germline ends. Germline CDR1 reads MGHRA; CDR2 reads YSYEKL. The CDR3 has 15 residues. The sample comes from a study of cytomegalovirus exposure and HLA in healthy donors. Study information: The study's early data release held around 85 million unique TCRs from HLA-typed donors. Study-level points and caveats: A prior analysis recorded that most TCR beta V segments were productive about 87% or about 30% of the time. The likely origin of a cluster of highly shared sequence variants was a sequencing artifact.

This TCR was recovered from a middle-aged woman in good health and CMV-seropositive. V is TRBV4-1 and J is TRBJ1-1; the D gene is possibly TRBD1 (5 bases). The specimen sequenced was PBMCs. CDR3 sequence (DNA): TGCGCCAGCAGCCAAGAAGACGGGGGGTGGACTGAAGCTTTCTTT. It codes for CASSQEDGGWTEAFF.